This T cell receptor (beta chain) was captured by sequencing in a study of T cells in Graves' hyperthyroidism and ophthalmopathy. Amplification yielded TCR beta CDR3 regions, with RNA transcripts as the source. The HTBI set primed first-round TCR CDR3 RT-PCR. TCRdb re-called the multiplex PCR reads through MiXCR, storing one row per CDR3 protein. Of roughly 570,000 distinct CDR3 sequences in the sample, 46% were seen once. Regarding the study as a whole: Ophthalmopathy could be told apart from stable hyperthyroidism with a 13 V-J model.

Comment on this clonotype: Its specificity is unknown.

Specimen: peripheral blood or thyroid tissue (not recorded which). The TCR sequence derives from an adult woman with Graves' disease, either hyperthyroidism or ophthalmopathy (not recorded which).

CDR3 sequence reads: CASSLRPRLAVNTGELFF. The CDR3 bases are TGTGCCAGCAGTTTAAGGCCACGGCTAGCGGTAAACACCGGGGAGCTGTTTTTT. The chain links TRBV2 to TRBJ2-2; 7 nucleotides line up with TRBD2. Looked up from germline, CDR1 is SNHLY and CDR2 is FYNNEI. Germline trimming cut 5 bases from V and 2 bases from J; bases unmatched to any gene: 14. This CDR3 has 18 residues.